A selection of T cell receptor beta chains follows, all from one sample in a study of T cells after yellow fever vaccination. TCRdb re-called the 5' RACE reads through MiXCR, storing one row per CDR3 protein. The table has about 50,000 distinct CDR3 sequences, 7% to 9% seen once. The specimen comprised CD8+ T cells sorted from PBMCs, sampled roughly 15 days after the first yellow fever vaccination. Every receptor here comes from a man between 18 and 35 years old who received the YFV17D yellow fever vaccine. Each CDR3 is given with its conserved first and last residue. D genes are given only for firm matches. Only some rows state a clone size, as once, few, many or a class for expanded clones.

size: many; V: TRBV4-3; J: TRBJ2-1; D: -; CDR3: CASSQELPALNEQFF; DNA: TGCGCCAGCAGCCAAGAACTCCCGGCCCTTAATGAGCAGTTCTTC
size: many; V: TRBV12-3/TRBV12-4; J: TRBJ1-5; D: -; CDR3: CASSLSRGGAQHF; DNA: TGTGCCAGCAGTTTGTCTAGGGGAGGGGCCCAGCATTTT
size: many; V: TRBV12-3/TRBV12-4; J: TRBJ2-5; D: -; CDR3: CASSLGLGRETQYF; DNA: TGTGCCAGCAGTTTAGGACTAGGCCGAGAGACCCAGTACTTC
size: many; V: TRBV7-3; J: TRBJ2-5; D: -; CDR3: CASSPGTSKQETQYF; DNA: TGTGCCAGCAGCCCAGGGACTTCTAAACAAGAGACCCAGTACTTC
size: many; V: TRBV6-5; J: TRBJ2-2; D: TRBD2; CDR3: CASSHRTSGNTGELFF; DNA: TGTGCCAGCAGTCACCGGACTAGCGGGAACACCGGGGAGCTGTTTTTT
size: many; V: TRBV12-3/TRBV12-4; J: TRBJ2-7; D: TRBD1; CDR3: CASSFGDRAYEQYF; DNA: TGTGCCAGCAGTTTTGGGGACAGGGCCTACGAGCAGTACTTC
size: many; V: TRBV20-1; J: TRBJ1-1; D: -; CDR3: CSASRNTEAFF; DNA: TGCAGTGCAAGCAGGAACACTGAAGCTTTCTTT
size: many; V: TRBV6-5; J: TRBJ2-5; D: TRBD1; CDR3: CASSSGTVQETQYF; DNA: TGTGCCAGCAGTTCCGGGACAGTACAAGAGACCCAGTACTTC
size: -; V: TRBV5-6; J: TRBJ1-3; D: -; CDR3: CASSAWGEYGNTIYF; DNA: TGTGCCAGCAGCGCCTGGGGGGAGTACGGAAACACCATATATTTT
size: many; V: TRBV27; J: TRBJ2-1; D: -; CDR3: CASSLSGKEQFF; DNA: TGTGCCAGCAGTTTATCGGGTAAAGAGCAGTTCTTC
size: many; V: TRBV6-5; J: TRBJ2-1; D: -; CDR3: CASSPERLSSYNEQFF; DNA: TGTGCCAGCAGCCCCGAGCGCCTCAGCTCCTACAATGAGCAGTTCTTC
size: many; V: TRBV4-1; J: TRBJ2-1; D: TRBD2; CDR3: CASRTGTSGVANNEQFF; DNA: TGCGCCAGCAGGACCGGGACTAGCGGGGTAGCAAACAATGAGCAGTTCTTC
size: many; V: TRBV7-8; J: TRBJ2-1; D: -; CDR3: CASSFTTTGRIYNEQFF; DNA: TGTGCCAGCAGCTTCACTACGACAGGGAGGATCTACAATGAGCAGTTCTTC
size: many; V: TRBV4-1; J: TRBJ1-6; D: -; CDR3: CASSQDTSPLHF; DNA: TGCGCCAGCAGCCAAGATACCTCACCCCTCCACTTT
size: many; V: TRBV18; J: TRBJ2-3; D: -; CDR3: CASSPPEGASTDTQYF; DNA: TGTGCCAGCTCACCACCGGAGGGGGCCAGCACAGATACGCAGTATTTT
size: many; V: TRBV2; J: TRBJ2-2; D: -; CDR3: CASSAGETGELFF; DNA: TGTGCCAGCAGTGCAGGGGAAACCGGGGAGCTGTTTTTT
size: many; V: TRBV6-1; J: TRBJ2-7; D: TRBD2; CDR3: CASCAGGICYEQYF; DNA: TGTGCCAGCTGTGCCGGGGGGATCTGCTACGAGCAGTACTTC